One sample yielded the 28 T cell receptor beta chains listed below, sequenced in a study of cytomegalovirus exposure and HLA in healthy donors. The PCR used 60 Vbeta and 13 Jbeta primers. Data came from immunoSEQ multiplex PCR; TCRdb stores just in-frame clones and leaves some out. The sample has 100,000 to 150,000 clones; the top ten hold approximately 2%. The sequencing input was PBMCs. The origin of the receptors is a man between 40 and 49 years old in good health and CMV-seronegative.

The rearrangement joins TRBV28 to TRBJ1-2; TRBD1 matches 10 bases. The length of the CDR3 is 14 residues. CDR1 MDHEN and CDR2 SYDVKM come from the germline V gene. Trimming removed 9 bases from V and 1 base from J; junction bases left unmatched: 5. The CDR3 bases are TGTGCCAGTAGGGGACAGGGGCGTAACTATGGCTACACCTTC. This gives the protein CASRGQGRNYGYTF.

This chain links TRBV11-2 with TRBJ2-5; tentative D call: TRBD2 (6 bases). The V gene lost 5 bases and the J gene lost 5 bases, with 18 bases spanning the gap. From germline, CDR1 is SGHAT and CDR2 FQNNGV. The CDR3 length is 15 residues. CDR3 amino acids: CASSPRGVAWETQYF. CDR3 DNA: TGTGCCAGCAGCCCCCGCGGGGTAGCCTGGGAGACCCAGTACTTC.

The chain recombines TRBV6-5 with TRBJ2-4; 8 bases match TRBD2. The junction had 9 bases not matched to a gene; V was cut back by 2 bases and J by 6 bases. Germline V gives CDR1 MNHEY, CDR2 SVGAGI. The CDR3 contains 16 residues. CDR3 loop: CASSYRGAGGGNIQYF. In DNA, the CDR3 is TGTGCCAGCAGTTACCGGGGGGCGGGAGGTGGAAACATTCAGTACTTC.

The rearrangement links TRBV30 to TRBJ1-3, with D tentatively TRBD1 (5 bases). Germline lookup yields CDR1 GTSNPN and CDR2 SVGIG (reference sequence). V dropped 2 bases and J dropped 0 bases, with 11 bases sitting between them. This CDR3 comprises 15 residues. The CDR3 DNA follows: TGTGCCTGGAGTAGGGGAGGGTTCTCTGGAAACACCATATATTTT. Amino acid sequence: CAWSRGGFSGNTIYF.

J is TRBJ2-7 and V is TRBV5-1, with 8 bases identical to TRBD2. This CDR3 region has 15 residues. Germline lookup yields CDR1 SGHRS and CDR2 YFSETQ. Trimming cost V 1 base and J 2 bases; bases outside gene matches: 5. The CDR3 reads CASSLSGGGPYEQYF. The CDR3 nucleotides are TGCGCCAGCAGCTTGTCCGGGGGGGGGCCCTACGAGCAGTACTTC.

Comments on this clone: At one end, the junction sequence differs from germline, possibly due to a read error. The chain is built from TRBV7-2 and TRBJ2-7, with 8 bases lining up with TRBD1. The CDR3 length is 13 residues. Germline V gene data show CDR1 as SGHTA and CDR2 as FQGNSA. This chain's CDR3 is CASTNRGSSEQYF. As DNA, the CDR3 is TGTGCCAGCACCAACAGGGGGTCCTCCGAGCAATACTTC.

The chain couples TRBV9 to TRBJ1-1; 7 bases line up with TRBD1. This CDR3 contains 12 residues. The ends lost 2 bases at V and 6 bases at J; junction bases unmatched: 1. The germline gives CDR1 SGDLS, CDR2 YYNGEE. In DNA form, the CDR3 reads TGTGCCAGCAGCGTTACAGGGGCTGAAGCTTTCTTT. Translating gives CASSVTGAEAFF.

The chain links TRBV28 to TRBJ2-1; D might be TRBD1 (5 bases). V was clipped by 5 bases and J by 10 bases, with 9 bases between them. The germline V gene encodes CDR1 MDHEN and CDR2 SYDVKM. The CDR3 spans 11 residues. The CDR3: CASSTGREQFF. CDR3 nucleotide sequence: TGTGCCAGCAGTACAGGACGGGAGCAGTTCTTC.

The rearrangement links TRBV5-1 to TRBJ2-7; D call uncertain. This CDR3 is 14 amino acids long. Trimming took off 4 bases at V and 2 bases at J, with 13 bases between the two ends. Germline loops: CDR1 SGHRS, CDR2 YFSETQ. In DNA, the CDR3 is TGCGCCAGCAGCCTACAGACATTGACCTACGAGCAGTACTTC. This sequence encodes CASSLQTLTYEQYF.

This rearrangement joins TRBV7-2 to TRBJ2-3, with 16 bases lining up with TRBD2. V lost 5 bases and J lost 5; bases outside the gene matches: 4. Germline V lookup: CDR1 SGHTA, CDR2 FQGNSA. This CDR3 has 16 amino acids. This CDR3 is CASSKGLAGGVDTQYF. The CDR3 coding sequence is TGTGCCAGCAGCAAGGGACTAGCGGGAGGGGTAGATACGCAGTATTTT.

The V and J genes are TRBV2 and TRBJ2-1; 8 positions match TRBD1. The CDR3 contains 16 residues. J gave up 7 bases and V 1 base, and 9 bases lay outside the gene matches. Per the germline V gene, CDR1 is SNHLY and CDR2 is FYNNEI. CDR3 DNA: TGTGCCAGCAGTGAAGATCTGACAGGGGTCGGGAATGAGCAGTTCTTC. This encodes CASSEDLTGVGNEQFF.

This chain uses TRBV7-9 with TRBJ1-5; 7 bases line up with TRBD1. The CDR3 contains 14 residues. The V gene end was trimmed by 5 bases and the J gene end by 1 base; junction bases not matched to a gene: 2. The V gene's germline CDR1 is SEHNR and CDR2 FQNEAQ (reference sequence). The chain's CDR3 is CASSPTGSNQPQHF. The CDR3 DNA is TGTGCCAGCAGCCCGACAGGGAGCAATCAGCCCCAGCATTTT.

V gene TRBV7-6 combines with J gene TRBJ2-1; the match to TRBD2 covers 7 bases. The V gene end was trimmed by 2 bases and the J gene end by 4 bases; junction bases not matched to a gene: 5. Germline-derived CDR1 and CDR2 are SGHVS and FNYEAQ. The CDR3 extends over 15 amino acids. The CDR3 bases are TGTGCCAGCAGCTTACCTAGCGGAGATTACAATGAGCAGTTCTTC. This encodes CASSLPSGDYNEQFF. Looking up the rest from reference TRBV7-6 and TRBJ2-1 gives the full variable domain: GAGVSQSPRYKVTKRGQDVALRCDPISGHVSLYWYRQALGQGPEFLTYFNYEAQQDKSGLPNDRFSAERPEGSISTLTIQRTEQRDSAMYRCASSLPSGDYNEQFFGPGTRLTVL.

This sequence joins TRBV9 and TRBJ2-7; 8 nucleotides align to TRBD2. V was clipped by 2 bases and J by 1 base; unmatched bases: 2. From germline, CDR1 is SGDLS and CDR2 YYNGEE. The CDR3 has 14 amino acids. CDR3: CASSVTSGSYEQYF. The CDR3 DNA reads as TGTGCCAGCAGCGTCACTAGCGGTTCCTACGAGCAGTACTTC.

This sequence joins TRBV6-1 and TRBJ1-5, with D possibly being TRBD1 (5 bases). CDR3 length: 15 residues. V shed 7 bases and J shed 4 bases, with 17 bases lying between them. CDR1 MNHNS and CDR2 SASEGT come from the germline V gene. CDR3 sequence (DNA): TGTGCCAGCAAAGAGCGGGACTTTCCAAATCAGCCCCAGCATTTT. Translating gives CASKERDFPNQPQHF.

The chain combines TRBV18 with TRBJ1-1; D is ambiguous. This CDR3 has 12 amino acids. V was shortened by 0 bases and J by 10 bases, with 9 bases between the two germline ends. Germline values: CDR1 KGHSH, CDR2 LQKENI. CDR3 sequence: CASSPPREVAFF. As DNA, the CDR3 is TGTGCCAGCTCACCACCCCGTGAGGTAGCTTTCTTT.

This chain joins TRBV2 and TRBJ1-2; the D gene is possibly TRBD1 (5 bases). V was trimmed by 7 bases and J by 6 bases, leaving 18 bases between them. Germline V gives CDR1 SNHLY, CDR2 FYNNEI. The CDR3 contains 14 residues. The CDR3 region is CASTTGEGWDGYTF. The DNA of the CDR3 is TGTGCCAGCACCACGGGGGAGGGTTGGGATGGCTACACCTTC. The whole variable domain, filled in from reference TRBV2 and TRBJ1-2, reads EPEVTQTPSHQVTQMGQEVILRCVPISNHLYFYWYRQILGQKVEFLVSFYNNEISEKSEIFDDQFSVERPDGSNFTLKIRSTKLEDSAMYFCASTTGEGWDGYTFGSGTRLTVV.

The chain is built from TRBV28 and TRBJ2-5; tentatively, D is TRBD2 (6 bases). CDR1 and CDR2 from the germline V gene are MDHEN and SYDVKM. The V and J ends lost 4 bases and 11 bases respectively, with 20 bases between them. CDR3 length: 14 amino acids. For the CDR3, the DNA is TGTGCCAGCAGTTCCTCGGGACGTCTCCGGGAGCAGTACTTC. This encodes CASSSSGRLREQYF.

The chain has TRBV4-2 and TRBJ2-5; 9 nucleotides match TRBD1. Per germline, CDR1 LGHNA and CDR2 YNFKEQ. The CDR3 runs 16 residues. The ends lost 0 bases at V and 7 bases at J; junction bases unmatched: 9. In nucleotides, the CDR3 is TGTGCCAGCAGCCAAGACCGAACAGGGGGCGGTCGGACCCAGTACTTC. Its translation is CASSQDRTGGGRTQYF.

V and J are TRBV5-1 and TRBJ2-2; 8 positions agree with TRBD2. Per germline, CDR1 SGHRS and CDR2 YFSETQ. CDR3 length: 15 residues. J gave up 7 bases and V 0 bases, and 5 bases lay outside the gene matches. CDR3: CASSLAAGAVGELFF. The DNA for the CDR3 is TGCGCCAGCAGCTTGGCAGCGGGAGCGGTCGGGGAGCTGTTTTTT.

V usage is TRBV7-2 and J usage is TRBJ1-5, with D uncertain. This CDR3 comprises 15 residues. CDR1 and CDR2 from the germline V gene are SGHTA and FQGNSA. V was shortened by 4 bases and J by 5 bases, with 15 bases between the two germline ends. CDR3 nucleotides: TGTGCCAGCAGCTCCCGCGCTGGGAGGGATCAGCCCCAGCATTTT. Encoded protein: CASSSRAGRDQPQHF.

The genes are TRBV18 and TRBJ2-1; 9 bases match TRBD1. The trim removed 6 bases at V and 4 bases at J, leaving 7 bases unmatched. The V gene's germline CDR1 is KGHSH and CDR2 LQKENI. The CDR3 sequence is 15 residues long. CDR3 region: CASSSGQGTYNEQFF. The CDR3, as DNA: TGTGCCAGCTCGTCCGGACAGGGGACTTACAATGAGCAGTTCTTC.

About this clone itself: A junction end diverges from the germline sequence, so it may reflect a read error. This sequence joins TRBV6-5 and TRBJ1-2; possible D gene TRBD1, 5 bases. Looked up from germline, CDR1 is MNHEY and CDR2 is SVGAGI. This CDR3 is built from 14 residues. CDR3 sequence: CATSLGGANYGYTF. CDR3 in DNA: TGTGCCACCAGTTTGGGGGGGGCTAACTATGGCTACACCTTC.

The rearrangement joins TRBV29-1 to TRBJ2-3, with TRBD2 matching 12 bases. CDR1 is SQVTM, CDR2 ANQGSEA, per germline. The CDR3 loop spans 15 amino acids. Germline trimming cut 8 bases from V and 5 bases from J; bases unmatched to any gene: 11. In DNA form, the CDR3 reads TGCAGCACGAAGACTAGCGGGAGTTGGAGAGATACGCAGTATTTT. It encodes CSTKTSGSWRDTQYF.

As regards this clone: At one end, the junction sequence differs from germline, possibly due to a read error. The chain links TRBV7-7 to TRBJ2-1, with TRBD2 matching over 15 bases. The CDR3 has 15 residues. Per germline, CDR1 SSHAT and CDR2 FNYEAQ (reference sequence). DNA for the CDR3: TGTGCTAGCAGCTCGGGGACTAGCGGGAGGAATGAGCAGTTCTTC. Its protein product is CASSSGTSGRNEQFF.

The V call is TRBV10-3, the J call TRBJ2-1; 11 bases match TRBD2. This CDR3 is built from 16 residues. Trimming at V came to 0 bases and at J to 8 bases, leaving 6 bases not matched to a gene. Germline assignment: CDR1 ENHRY and CDR2 SYGVKD. The CDR3 sequence is CAISESVAGGPDEQFF. DNA of the CDR3: TGTGCCATCAGTGAGTCGGTAGCGGGAGGGCCCGATGAGCAGTTCTTC.

The gene calls are TRBV5-5 and TRBJ1-5; 7 bases are shared with TRBD1. From germline, CDR1 is SGHKS and CDR2 YYEKEE (reference sequence). With 4 bases clipped from V and 0 bases from J, the junction kept 4 bases outside the gene matches. The CDR3 totals 15 residues. The CDR3 reads CASSRGQYSNQPQHF. As DNA, the CDR3 is TGTGCCAGCAGCAGGGGACAGTATAGCAATCAGCCCCAGCATTTT.

The chain carries TRBV18 and TRBJ2-5, with 8 bases identical to TRBD1. V dropped 3 bases and J dropped 7; count of bases not matched to a gene: 10. There are 15 residues in the CDR3. Germline loops: CDR1 KGHSH, CDR2 LQKENI. CDR3 sequence reads: CASSPKAGGSGTQYF. For the CDR3, the DNA is TGTGCCAGCTCACCCAAGGCAGGGGGCTCGGGGACCCAGTACTTC.